This TCR beta chain comes out of a study of beta chain features in type 1 diabetes. Notes on the study in general: Among patients with Type 1 diabetes, TCRB CDR3s were moderately but significantly shorter in every one of the four CD4+ subsets.

Staining for CD45RO/CCR7/CD25/CD127/CD95/CD27 allowed sorting of CD4+ naive, central memory, regulatory and stem cell-like memory cells. Sorting produced populations that all topped 95% purity. Expressed TCRB transcripts were sequenced because the entire RNA isolate underwent reverse transcription. Only in-frame clones appear in the TCRdb table, and some are missing; sequencing was by immunoSEQ multiplex PCR. This table has some 220,000 clones, approximately 11% appearing once. This clone has a single count. Its antigen is unidentified. The receptor was isolated from a man younger than 35 in good health. The sample was central memory CD4+ T cells from blood.

The DNA of the CDR3 is TGTGCCAGCAGCGTCGAAGCGGGAGATTGGAATGAGCAGTTCTTC. Its translation is CASSVEAGDWNEQFF. The chain combines TRBV9 with TRBJ2-1; 8 nucleotides align to TRBD2. In germline, CDR1 is SGDLS, CDR2 YYNGEE. The CDR3 extends over 15 amino acids. Trimming took 2 bases from V and 7 from J; bases not matched to a gene: 8.